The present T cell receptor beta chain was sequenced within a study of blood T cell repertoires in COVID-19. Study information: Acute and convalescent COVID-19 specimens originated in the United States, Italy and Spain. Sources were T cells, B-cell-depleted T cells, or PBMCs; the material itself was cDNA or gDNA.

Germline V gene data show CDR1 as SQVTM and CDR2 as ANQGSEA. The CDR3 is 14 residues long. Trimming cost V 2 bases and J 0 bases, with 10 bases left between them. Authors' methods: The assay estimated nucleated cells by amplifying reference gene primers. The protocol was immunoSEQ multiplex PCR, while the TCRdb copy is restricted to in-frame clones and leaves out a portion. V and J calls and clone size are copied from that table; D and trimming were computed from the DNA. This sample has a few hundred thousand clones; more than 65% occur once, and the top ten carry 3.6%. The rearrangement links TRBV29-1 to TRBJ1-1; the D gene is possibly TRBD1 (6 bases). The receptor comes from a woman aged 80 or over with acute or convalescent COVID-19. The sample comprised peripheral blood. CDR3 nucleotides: TGCAGCGTTGAAAGACGACAGGTGAACACTGAAGCTTTCTTT. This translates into CSVERRQVNTEAFF.